Each of the 25 T cell receptor beta chains below was sequenced from the same sample in a study of blood T cell repertoires in COVID-19. Clones were sequenced by immunoSEQ multiplex PCR, and TCRdb holds only the in-frame ones, with some missing. The data show 360,000 or so clones, almost 90% seen once. The sample comprised PBMCs or T cells enriched from blood (not recorded which). These TCRs come from a woman between 25 and 40 years old who had been exposed to COVID-19.

This chain connects TRBV11-2 to TRBJ2-7; 7 positions agree with TRBD1. Trimming at V came to 6 bases and at J to 6 bases, leaving 5 bases not matched to a gene. Germline CDR1 SGHAT, CDR2 FQNNGV. This CDR3 contains 12 residues. CDR3 protein: CASSRQGSEQYF. The CDR3 DNA reads as TGTGCCAGCAGTCGACAGGGAAGCGAGCAGTACTTC.

The chain employs TRBV2 and TRBJ1-5, with a possible D match to TRBD1 (5 bases). V was cut by 5 bases and J by 2 bases, with 16 bases left in between. The CDR3 covers 16 residues. Germline lookup yields CDR1 SNHLY and CDR2 FYNNEI. The DNA for the CDR3 is TGTGCCAGCAGTCTTGCGCAGGGTCTAGGCAATCAGCCCCAGCATTTT. Residues: CASSLAQGLGNQPQHF.

The chain couples TRBV28 to TRBJ1-6; D might be TRBD1 (5 bases). This CDR3 contains 13 residues. Trimming cost V 6 bases and J 14 bases, with 17 bases left between them. The germline gives CDR1 MDHEN, CDR2 SYDVKM. The CDR3 reads CASSPRQSGALHF. CDR3 sequence (DNA): TGTGCCAGCAGCCCCCGACAGTCGGGAGCCCTCCACTTT.

J is TRBJ2-3 and V is TRBV19; TRBD1 might be the D (7 bases). The CDR3 spans 16 residues. Germline-derived CDR1 and CDR2 are LNHDA and SQIVND (reference sequence). The ends were cut back, 7 bases at V and 2 bases at J, with 19 bases in the middle. Here the CDR3 DNA reads TGTGCCAGTACTAGGGGGCGTAGCGGCTCCACAGATACGCAGTATTTT. Its protein is CASTRGRSGSTDTQYF.

The rearrangement links TRBV18 to TRBJ2-7, with a tentative D call TRBD2 (5 bases). The CDR3 loop spans 12 amino acids. CDR1 is KGHSH and CDR2 is LQKENI in the germline V gene. Between the trimmed V and J ends, which lost 4 bases and 7 bases, there was a span of 11 bases. CDR3 protein: CASSQGTGEQYF. The CDR3 nucleotides read TGTGCCAGCTCACAGGGTACGGGGGAGCAGTACTTC.

The chain couples TRBV19 to TRBJ2-5; D may be TRBD1 (6 bases). The CDR3 runs to 14 residues. Germline loops: CDR1 LNHDA, CDR2 SQIVND (reference sequence). V was cut by 6 bases and J by 4 bases, with 15 bases left in between. CDR3 in amino acids: CASSRRGGGETQYF. CDR3 nucleotides: TGTGCCAGTAGCCGACGAGGGGGTGGAGAGACCCAGTACTTC. Full variable domain (rest looked up from reference TRBV19 and TRBJ2-5): DGGITQSPKYLFRKEGQNVTLSCEQNLNHDAMYWYRQDPGQGLRLIYYSQIVNDFQKGDIAEGYSVSREKKESFPLTVTSAQKNPTAFYLCASSRRGGGETQYFGPGTRLLVL.

The chain has TRBV14 and TRBJ1-1, with D tentatively TRBD1 (6 bases). Germline values: CDR1 SGHDN, CDR2 FVKESK. The CDR3 is 12 residues long. V lost 4 bases, J lost 8 bases, and 11 bases lay in between. CDR3 bases: TGTGCCAGCAGCCCCTGGGACATAGAAGCTTTCTTT. As protein: CASSPWDIEAFF. Full variable domain (remainder filled in from reference TRBV14 and TRBJ1-1): EAGVTQFPSHSVIEKGQTVTLRCDPISGHDNLYWYRRVMGKEIKFLLHFVKESKQDESGMPNNRFLAERTGGTYSTLKVQPAELEDSGVYFCASSPWDIEAFFGQGTRLTVV.

The chain couples TRBV28 to TRBJ1-3; D not certain. CDR3 length equals 10 residues. Trimming removed 10 bases at V and 4 bases at J, with 5 bases between. CDR1 and CDR2 (germline): MDHEN, SYDVKM. The CDR3 here is CATEGNTIYF. CDR3 coding DNA: TGTGCCACTGAGGGAAACACCATATATTTT.

This sequence joins TRBV13 and TRBJ1-1; D unresolved. Trimming left V 5 bases short and J 2 bases short, with 12 bases between. Per the germline V gene, CDR1 is PRHDT and CDR2 is FYEKMQ (reference sequence). The CDR3 has 14 amino acids. Written as DNA, the CDR3 is TGTGCCAGCAGCCCGATAGCGGTAAACACTGAAGCTTTCTTT. It is translated as CASSPIAVNTEAFF. The variable domain in full, with the rest retrieved from reference TRBV13 and TRBJ1-1, is AAGVIQSPRHLIKEKRETATLKCYPIPRHDTVYWYQQGPGQDPQFLISFYEKMQSDKGSIPDRFSAQQFSDYHSELNMSSLELGDSALYFCASSPIAVNTEAFFGQGTRLTVV.

Points on this clone: Other nucleotide sequences in the sample specify the same CDR3. Written as DNA, the CDR3 is TGTGCCAGCAGTTTGGGCGGGAGCGGGTACGAGCAGTACTTC. Its translation: CASSLGGSGYEQYF. The J gene is TRBJ2-7, the V gene TRBV27; 7 bases fit TRBD2. CDR1 and CDR2 (germline): MNHEY, SMNVEV (reference sequence). The CDR3 has 14 amino acids. The ends lost 3 bases at V and 4 bases at J; junction bases unmatched: 6.

V usage is TRBV3-1 (or the pseudogene TRBV3-2) and J usage is TRBJ2-5; 8 nucleotides agree with TRBD2. Trimming cost V 5 bases and J 4 bases; bases outside gene matches: 3. The CDR3 has 13 amino acids. Per germline, CDR1 LGHDT and CDR2 YNNKEL (reference sequence). CDR3 in DNA: TGTGCCAGCAGCTGGACTAGCAGAGAGACCCAGTACTTC. This codes for CASSWTSRETQYF.

This clone showed up just once. The rearrangement links TRBV5-4 to TRBJ2-7, with a possible D match to TRBD2 (5 bases). Trimming shortened V by 0 bases and J by 1 base, and 11 bases separated the two germline ends. Per the germline V gene, CDR1 is SGHNT and CDR2 is YYREEE (reference sequence). The length of the CDR3 is 15 residues. CDR3 DNA sequence: TGTGCCAGCAGCTTGGGACGCGGCGGGTCCTACGAGCAGTACTTC. It encodes CASSLGRGGSYEQYF.

About this clone itself: A junction boundary mismatches the germline segment, possibly from a read error. V usage is TRBV19 and J usage is TRBJ2-3; 16 positions match TRBD2. Germline V gene data show CDR1 as LNHDA and CDR2 as SQIVND (reference sequence). This CDR3 region has 15 residues. The CDR3 DNA reads as TGTGCCAGTAGTATAGAGACTGCCGGGACTAGCGGGAGGGATTTT. Protein: CASSIETAGTSGRDF.

The chain carries TRBV5-4 and TRBJ1-1; 7 bases line up with TRBD1. J gave up 0 bases and V 0 bases, and 2 bases lay outside the gene matches. The CDR3 contains 15 residues. Germline-derived CDR1 and CDR2 are SGHNT and YYREEE (reference sequence). The CDR3 loop is CASSLGGQMNTEAFF. CDR3 in DNA: TGTGCCAGCAGCTTGGGGGGACAGATGAACACTGAAGCTTTCTTT.

The CDR3 is CASSMVRTGEDEKLFF. The CDR3 DNA sequence: TGTGCCAGTAGTATGGTCCGGACAGGGGAAGATGAAAAACTGTTTTTT. The genes are TRBV19 and TRBJ1-4; TRBD1 aligns across 9 bases. Germline assignment: CDR1 LNHDA and CDR2 SQIVND (reference sequence). CDR3 length equals 16 residues. V gave up 3 bases and J gave up 6 bases; unmatched junction bases: 8.

The gene calls are TRBV28 and TRBJ2-1, with 7 bases identical to TRBD2. V lost 8 bases, J lost 3 bases, and 4 bases stayed unmatched. Germline V CDR1 and CDR2: MDHEN, SYDVKM. CDR3 length: 13 amino acids. In DNA form, the CDR3 reads TGTGCCAGCGTATCGGGAGGCTACAATGAGCAGTTCTTC. Protein: CASVSGGYNEQFF.

This clone turned up a few times. V and J are TRBV2 and TRBJ2-7; TRBD1 matches 8 bases. Germline V gene sequence: CDR1 SNHLY, CDR2 FYNNEI. There are 13 residues in the CDR3. J was trimmed by 2 bases and V by 6 bases; bases with no gene match: 3. The CDR3 loop is CASSRDRTYEQYF. In nucleotides, the CDR3 is TGTGCCAGCAGCCGGGACAGGACCTACGAGCAGTACTTC.

This chain links TRBV11-3 with TRBJ1-4; D ambiguous. Germline values: CDR1 SGHNT, CDR2 YENEEA. The CDR3 covers 13 residues. V lost 5 bases and J lost 8, with 12 bases in between. CDR3 coding DNA: TGTGCCAGCAGCCGAGGGCTCTGGGAAAAACTGTTTTTT. Translation gives CASSRGLWEKLFF.

The rearrangement links TRBV5-1 to TRBJ1-1; tentatively, D is TRBD1 (6 bases). The germline V gene has CDR1 SGHRS and CDR2 YFSETQ. The length of the CDR3 is 13 residues. The V end lost 3 bases, the J end lost 10 bases, and 16 bases lay between the germline ends. CDR3 DNA sequence: TGCGCCAGCAGCTCGGATATCCAGGGGACAGCTTTCTTT. Encoded protein: CASSSDIQGTAFF. The variable domain in full, with the rest retrieved from reference TRBV5-1 and TRBJ1-1, is KAGVTQTPRYLIKTRGQQVTLSCSPISGHRSVSWYQQTPGQGLQFLFEYFSETQRNKGNFPGRFSGRQFSNSRSEMNVSTLELGDSALYLCASSSDIQGTAFFGQGTRLTVV.

This clone was detected only once. The V and J genes are TRBV7-9 and TRBJ2-1, with TRBD2 matching over 14 bases. CDR3 length equals 15 residues. With 4 bases clipped from V and 14 bases from J, the junction kept 10 bases outside the gene matches. CDR1 and CDR2 from the germline V gene are SEHNR and FQNEAQ (reference sequence). CDR3 loop: CASSSPGLAGEREFF. DNA for the CDR3: TGTGCCAGCAGCTCACCGGGACTAGCGGGAGAACGAGAGTTCTTC.

This clone has just one count. The rearrangement uses TRBV4-1 and TRBJ1-5, with 9 bases lining up with TRBD1. Per germline, CDR1 MGHRA and CDR2 YSYEKL. This CDR3 has 14 residues. The ends lost 1 base at V and 11 bases at J; junction bases unmatched: 6. The CDR3 DNA is TGCGCCAGCAGCCAAGGAGACAGGGGGACCACCCAGCATTTT. The encoded protein is CASSQGDRGTTQHF.

This clone has just a few counts. The chain uses TRBV7-9 and TRBJ1-1; 10 positions agree with TRBD1. The CDR3 is made up of 14 amino acids. Germline CDR1 reads SEHNR; CDR2 reads FQNEAQ (reference sequence). The trim removed 5 bases at V and 4 bases at J, leaving 4 bases unmatched. In nucleotides, the CDR3 is TGTGCCAGCAGCCTGGACAGGGGGAGCACTGAAGCTTTCTTT. Residues: CASSLDRGSTEAFF.

The chain uses TRBV2 and TRBJ2-1; 11 bases map to TRBD1. The V gene end was trimmed by 7 bases and the J gene end by 6 bases; junction bases not matched to a gene: 5. Germline CDR1 and CDR2: SNHLY and FYNNEI. This CDR3 contains 14 residues. DNA for the CDR3: TGTGCCAGCACGGGGACAGGGGGGTTCAATGAGCAGTTCTTC. It yields the protein CASTGTGGFNEQFF.

The V gene is TRBV7-3, the J gene TRBJ1-1; maybe TRBD1 (6 bases). The germline gives CDR1 SGHTA, CDR2 FQGTGA. The V end was cut by 3 bases, the J end by 3 bases, with 14 bases between. This CDR3 is built from 15 residues. CDR3 amino acids: CASSFLGTRYTEAFF. In DNA form, the CDR3 reads TGTGCCAGCAGCTTTCTCGGGACAAGGTACACTGAAGCTTTCTTT.

The chain employs TRBV7-6 and TRBJ2-7, with D possibly being TRBD2 (6 bases). V gave up 2 bases and J gave up 3 bases, with 11 bases separating them. The germline gives CDR1 SGHVS, CDR2 FNYEAQ. This CDR3 contains 14 residues. CDR3 DNA sequence: TGTGCCAGCAGCTTATTAGTAGCGGACTACGAGCAGTACTTC. Translated, it gives CASSLLVADYEQYF.